The clone carrying this T cell receptor (beta chain) was counted once. These data are taken from a study of cytomegalovirus exposure and HLA in healthy donors. PCR employed 60 Vbeta and 13 Jbeta primers. Clones were read by immunoSEQ multiplex PCR, and TCRdb kept only the in-frame ones, dropping some. Of 150,000 to 250,000 clones listed, approximately 79% are singletons. In germline, CDR1 is SGHRS, CDR2 YFSETQ. Germline trimming cut 1 base from V and 13 bases from J; bases unmatched to any gene: 11. This CDR3 region has 14 residues. The TCR comes from a woman aged 25 to 39 in good health and CMV-seropositive. The V gene is TRBV5-1, the J gene TRBJ2-1; 7 positions agree with TRBD1. Sequencing used PBMCs. The CDR3 DNA reads as TGCGCCAGCAGCTTGCCATTAAGGACAGGCCGCCAGTTCTTC. It yields the protein CASSLPLRTGRQFF.